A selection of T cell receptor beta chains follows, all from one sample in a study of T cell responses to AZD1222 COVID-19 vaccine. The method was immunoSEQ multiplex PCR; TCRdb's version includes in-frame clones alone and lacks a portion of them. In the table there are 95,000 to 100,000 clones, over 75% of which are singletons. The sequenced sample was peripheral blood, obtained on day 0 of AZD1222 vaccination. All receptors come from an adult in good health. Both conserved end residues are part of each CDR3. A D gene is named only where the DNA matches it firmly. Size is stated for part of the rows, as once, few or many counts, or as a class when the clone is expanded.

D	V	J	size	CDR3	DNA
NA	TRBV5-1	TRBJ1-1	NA	CASSLDSGFAAEAFF	TGCGCCAGCAGCTTGGATTCGGGGTTTGCTGCTGAAGCTTTCTTT
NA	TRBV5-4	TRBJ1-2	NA	CASSLANQLTANYGYTF	TGTGCCAGCAGCTTGGCGAATCAATTAACAGCGAATTATGGCTACACCTTC
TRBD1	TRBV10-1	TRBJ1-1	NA	CASSDYRGPNTEAFF	TGCGCCAGCAGTGACTACAGGGGACCGAACACTGAAGCTTTCTTT
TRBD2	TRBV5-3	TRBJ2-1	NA	CARSFSGTSGNNEQFF	TGTGCCAGAAGCTTTTCCGGGACTAGCGGGAACAATGAGCAGTTCTTC
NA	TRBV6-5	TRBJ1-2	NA	CASTRGYGYTF	TGTGCCAGTACGAGGGGATATGGCTACACCTTC
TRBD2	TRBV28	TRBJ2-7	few	CASTLNGPGTTEQYF	TGTGCCAGCACCCTAAATGGTCCCGGGACTACCGAGCAGTACTTC
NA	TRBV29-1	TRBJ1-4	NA	CSVAMGQGPATNEKLFF	TGCAGCGTTGCTATGGGGCAGGGGCCTGCAACTAATGAAAAACTGTTTTTT
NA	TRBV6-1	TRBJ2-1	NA	CASSELGWNLYNEQFF	TGTGCCAGCAGTGAATTAGGTTGGAACCTCTACAATGAGCAGTTCTTC
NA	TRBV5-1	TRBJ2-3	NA	CASSLVPGDTQYF	TGCGCCAGCAGCTTGGTACCCGGAGATACGCAGTATTTT
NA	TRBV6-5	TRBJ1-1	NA	CASSYGKNTEAFF	TGTGCCAGCAGTTACGGGAAGAACACTGAAGCTTTCTTT
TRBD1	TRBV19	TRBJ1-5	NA	CASDQGDQVSNQPQHF	TGTGCCAGCGATCAGGGGGACCAAGTCAGCAATCAGCCCCAGCATTTT
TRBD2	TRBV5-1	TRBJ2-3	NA	CASSLDSRAGVDTQYF	TGCGCCAGCAGCTTGGATTCGAGAGCGGGAGTTGATACGCAGTATTTT
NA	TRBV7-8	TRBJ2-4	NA	CASSLLGASKNIQYF	TGTGCCAGCAGCTTACTAGGAGCGTCCAAAAACATTCAGTACTTC
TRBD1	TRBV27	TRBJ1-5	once	CASKTGNSNQPQHF	TGTGCCAGTAAGACAGGGAATAGCAATCAGCCCCAGCATTTT
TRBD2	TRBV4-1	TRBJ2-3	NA	CASSPPSLAGGVDTQYF	TGCGCCAGCAGCCCTCCAAGCTTAGCGGGAGGGGTAGATACGCAGTATTTT
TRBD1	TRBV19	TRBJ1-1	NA	CASSRDRRLTEAFF	TGTGCCAGTAGCCGGGACAGGCGGTTAACTGAAGCTTTCTTT
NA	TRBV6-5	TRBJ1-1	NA	CASIDRTMNTEAFF	TGTGCCAGCATCGACAGAACTATGAACACTGAAGCTTTCTTT
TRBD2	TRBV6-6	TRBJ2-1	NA	CASRGTSAHNEQFF	TGTGCCTCCCGCGGGACTAGCGCCCACAATGAGCAGTTCTTC
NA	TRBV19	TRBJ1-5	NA	CASQHYSNQPQHF	TGTGCCAGTCAACACTATAGCAATCAGCCCCAGCATTTT
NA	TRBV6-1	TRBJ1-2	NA	CASSEGGIYGYTF	TGTGCCAGCAGTGAGGGGGGCATCTATGGCTACACCTTC
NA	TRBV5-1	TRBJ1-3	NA	CASSSGTGEDGNTIYF	TGCGCCAGCAGCTCGGGGACGGGTGAAGATGGAAACACCATATATTTT
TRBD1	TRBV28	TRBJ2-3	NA	CATGTVLTDTQYF	TGTGCCACTGGGACAGTTCTCACAGATACGCAGTATTTT
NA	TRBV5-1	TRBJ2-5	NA	CASSLEGEETQYF	TGCGCCAGCAGCTTGGAAGGGGAAGAGACCCAGTACTTC
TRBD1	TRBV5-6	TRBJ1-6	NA	CASSLVGTGNRNSPLHF	TGTGCCAGCAGCTTGGTGGGGACAGGGAACCGAAATTCACCCCTCCACTTT
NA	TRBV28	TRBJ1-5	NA	CASRKQGNSNQPQHF	TGTGCCAGCAGGAAACAGGGAAATAGCAATCAGCCCCAGCATTTT
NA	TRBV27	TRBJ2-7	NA	CASSPVGAVSYEQYF	TGTGCCAGCAGCCCCGTAGGCGCGGTTTCCTACGAGCAGTACTTC
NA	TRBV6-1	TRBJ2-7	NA	CASSERTDSYEQYF	TGTGCCAGCAGTGAACGGACAGACTCCTACGAGCAGTACTTC
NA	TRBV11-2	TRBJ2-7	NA	CASSLVYYEQYF	TGTGCCAGCAGCTTAGTGTACTACGAGCAGTACTTC
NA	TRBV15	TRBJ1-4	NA	CATSRGQGNEKLFF	TGTGCCACCAGCAGAGGTCAGGGCAATGAAAAACTGTTTTTT
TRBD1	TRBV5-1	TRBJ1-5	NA	CASSTGQGDQPQHF	TGCGCCAGCAGCACCGGACAGGGGGATCAGCCCCAGCATTTT
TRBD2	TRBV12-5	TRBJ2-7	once	CASGLVRLAGAGYEQYF	TGTGCTAGTGGTTTGGTACGGCTAGCGGGTGCTGGGTACGAGCAGTACTTC
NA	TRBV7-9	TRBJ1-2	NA	CASSARQKTNYGYTF	TGTGCCAGCAGCGCCCGACAGAAAACTAACTATGGCTACACCTTC
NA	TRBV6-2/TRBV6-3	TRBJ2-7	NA	CASSPGLRYEQYF	TGTGCCAGCAGTCCCGGGTTACGATACGAGCAGTACTTC
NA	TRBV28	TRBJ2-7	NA	CASSLSGPLYEQYF	TGTGCCAGCAGTTTATCGGGACCCCTCTACGAGCAGTACTTC
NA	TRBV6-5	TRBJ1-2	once	CASSYSVADNYGYTF	TGTGCCAGCAGTTACTCAGTCGCAGATAACTATGGCTACACCTTC
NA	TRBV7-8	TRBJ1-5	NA	CASGQRGSQPQHF	TGTGCCAGCGGACAGAGGGGGTCACAGCCCCAGCATTTT
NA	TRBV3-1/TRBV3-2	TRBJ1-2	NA	CASSKDRGYTF	TGTGCCAGCAGTAAGGACCGTGGCTACACCTTC
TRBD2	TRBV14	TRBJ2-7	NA	CASSQGFSGSRYEQYF	TGTGCCAGCAGCCAAGGCTTTAGCGGGAGCCGGTACGAGCAGTACTTC
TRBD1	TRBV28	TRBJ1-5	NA	CASRNTGDNQPQHF	TGTGCCAGCAGAAACACAGGGGATAATCAGCCCCAGCATTTT
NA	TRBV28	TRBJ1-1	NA	CASSKGGSGTEAFF	TGTGCCAGCAGCAAGGGGGGTTCGGGGACTGAAGCTTTCTTT
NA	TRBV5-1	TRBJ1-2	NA	CASSLESVGADYGYTF	TGCGCCAGCAGCTTGGAATCGGTGGGCGCGGACTATGGCTACACCTTC
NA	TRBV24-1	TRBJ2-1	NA	CATGPGVVRDEQFF	TGTGCCACCGGCCCAGGGGTCGTCCGGGATGAGCAGTTCTTC
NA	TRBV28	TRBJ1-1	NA	CASSPTAMNTEAFF	TGTGCCAGCAGCCCGACGGCCATGAACACTGAAGCTTTCTTT
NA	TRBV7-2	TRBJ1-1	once	CASSSGQNTEAFF	TGTGCCAGCAGCTCAGGACAGAACACTGAAGCTTTCTTT
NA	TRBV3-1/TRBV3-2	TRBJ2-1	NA	CASSQVYGSDNEQFF	TGTGCCAGCAGCCAAGTGTACGGGAGCGACAATGAGCAGTTCTTC
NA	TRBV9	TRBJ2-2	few	CASDKSRGSGELFF	TGTGCCAGCGACAAATCACGGGGGTCCGGGGAGCTGTTTTTT
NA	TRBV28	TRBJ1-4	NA	CASSLGSREKLFF	TGTGCCAGCAGTTTGGGTTCCCGTGAAAAACTGTTTTTT
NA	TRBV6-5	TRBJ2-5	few	CASSTPGGGETQYF	TGTGCCAGCAGTACCCCCGGGGGCGGGGAGACCCAGTACTTC
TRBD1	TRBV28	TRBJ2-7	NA	CASSLAGTGNYEQYF	TGTGCCAGCAGTTTAGCCGGGACAGGGAATTACGAGCAGTACTTC
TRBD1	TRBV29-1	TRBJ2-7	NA	CSVEGDRARYEQYF	TGCAGCGTTGAAGGGGACAGGGCTCGATACGAGCAGTACTTC